The sequence of this TCR beta chain was determined in a study of blood T cell repertoires in COVID-19. Study details: Some COVID-19 samples were acute and others convalescent; all came from the United States, Italy and Spain. In each case, the material was cDNA or gDNA derived from T cells, B-cell-depleted T cells, or PBMCs.

Original analysis: Amplification with reference gene primers provided the estimates of nucleated cell counts. Sequenced by immunoSEQ multiplex PCR; TCRdb stores in-frame clones only, minus some. For V, J and clone size, that table is used; D and trimming come from the DNA. The table lists 150,000 to 200,000 clones, 86% of them singletons. Germline-derived CDR1 and CDR2 are MNHEY and SVGEGT. Trimming removed 2 bases from V and 3 bases from J, with 14 bases in between. The CDR3 runs 16 residues. The chain has TRBV6-2 or TRBV6-3 and TRBJ1-5, with D possibly being TRBD1 (5 bases). The receptor comes from a woman aged 60-70 years with COVID-19, enrolled during active disease. The sample taken for sequencing was peripheral blood. The chain's CDR3 is CASSYRTSGYNQPQHF. The CDR3 DNA reads as TGTGCCAGCAGTTACCGGACATCTGGATACAATCAGCCCCAGCATTTT.